This TCR beta chain was found in a study of T cell responses to AZD1222 COVID-19 vaccine. Study-wide context: Pooling was applied to second doses at about 4 or about 12 weeks.

Points from the study as a whole: The donor group comprised mostly white British people and more females; the analysis possibly underestimated clonal diversity. Vaccine-related CD4 TCRs covered spike, predominating at 160-218 and 743-854.

CDR3 length: 13 residues. The germline gives CDR1 ENHRY, CDR2 SYGVKD. V was pared by 2 bases and J by 4 bases, with 6 bases between. Details on this clone: The antigen is undetermined.

Data came from immunoSEQ multiplex PCR; TCRdb stores just in-frame clones and leaves some out. Of 90,000 to 130,000 clones listed, around 90% are singletons. The genes are TRBV10-3 and TRBJ2-1; possible D gene TRBD2, 5 bases. This receptor was obtained from an adult in good health. The starting material was peripheral blood, obtained on day 0 of AZD1222 vaccination. In nucleotides, the CDR3 is TGTGCCATCAGTGAGGAGGGTTACAATGAGCAGTTCTTC. It codes for CAISEEGYNEQFF.